The next 2 T cell receptor beta chains were all read from a single sample in a study of OX40 agonist ivuxolimab in advanced cancers. Here immunoSEQ multiplex PCR was the method, and the copy in TCRdb shows in-frame clones only, minus some. There are about 73,000 clones in the sample; more than 70% occur only once, and less than 0.9% lies in the top ten. The sample in question was CD4+ or CD8+ T cells sorted from blood, obtained in a trial of the OX40 agonist ivuxolimab. These receptors were obtained from an adult with an advanced solid tumor such as melanoma, head and neck, liver or kidney cancer.

J is TRBJ1-1 and V is TRBV6-1; D not resolved. Trimming stripped 6 bases from V and 13 bases from J, with 15 bases between. This CDR3 contains 11 residues. Germline assignment: CDR1 MNHNS and CDR2 SASEGT. The CDR3 DNA reads TGTGCCAGCAGGGCGGGATTTCTCGGTTTCTTT. This encodes CASRAGFLGFF.

The chain joins TRBV6-5 to TRBJ2-3, with 9 positions matching TRBD1. Per germline, CDR1 MNHEY and CDR2 SVGAGI. The CDR3 length is 15 residues. V was pared by 6 bases and J by 3 bases, with 7 bases of the junction left unmatched. The CDR3 sequence is CASRDTGGRTDTQYF. DNA for the CDR3: TGTGCCAGCAGGGATACAGGGGGCCGGACAGATACGCAGTATTTT.